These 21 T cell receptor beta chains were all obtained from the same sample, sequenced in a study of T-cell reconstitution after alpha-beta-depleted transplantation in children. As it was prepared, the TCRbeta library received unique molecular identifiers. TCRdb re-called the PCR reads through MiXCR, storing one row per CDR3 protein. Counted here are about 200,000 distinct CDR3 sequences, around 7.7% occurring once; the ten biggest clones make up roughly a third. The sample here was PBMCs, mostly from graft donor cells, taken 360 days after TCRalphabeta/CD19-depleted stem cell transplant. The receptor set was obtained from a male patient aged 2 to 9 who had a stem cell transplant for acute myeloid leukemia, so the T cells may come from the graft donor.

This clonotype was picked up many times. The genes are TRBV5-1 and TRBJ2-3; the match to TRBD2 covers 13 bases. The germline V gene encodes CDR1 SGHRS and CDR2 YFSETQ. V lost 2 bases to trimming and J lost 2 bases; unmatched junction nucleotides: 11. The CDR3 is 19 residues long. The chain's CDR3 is CASSFYRSLAGGPTDTQYF. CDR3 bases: TGCGCCAGCAGCTTCTACCGATCACTAGCGGGGGGGCCCACAGATACGCAGTATTTT.

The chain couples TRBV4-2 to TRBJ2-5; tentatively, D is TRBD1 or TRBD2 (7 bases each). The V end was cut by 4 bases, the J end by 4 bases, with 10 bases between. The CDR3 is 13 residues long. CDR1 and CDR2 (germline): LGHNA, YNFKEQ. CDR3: CASSPRGGETQYF. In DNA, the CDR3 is TGTGCCAGCAGCCCCAGGGGGGGAGAGACCCAGTACTTC.

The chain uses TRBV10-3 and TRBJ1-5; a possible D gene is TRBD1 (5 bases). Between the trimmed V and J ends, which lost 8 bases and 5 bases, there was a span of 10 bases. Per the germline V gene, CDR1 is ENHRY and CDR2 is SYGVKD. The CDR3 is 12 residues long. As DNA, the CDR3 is TGTGCCATCTCGGGGGGGGATCAGCCCCAGCATTTT. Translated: CAISGGDQPQHF.

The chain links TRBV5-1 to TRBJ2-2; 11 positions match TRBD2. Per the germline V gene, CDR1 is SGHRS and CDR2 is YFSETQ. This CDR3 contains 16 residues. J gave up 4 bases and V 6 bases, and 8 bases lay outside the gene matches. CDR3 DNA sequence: TGCGCCAGCAAACAACTAGCGGGAGTGGTCACCGGGGAGCTGTTTTTT. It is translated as CASKQLAGVVTGELFF. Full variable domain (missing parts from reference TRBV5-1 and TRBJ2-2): KAGVTQTPRYLIKTRGQQVTLSCSPISGHRSVSWYQQTPGQGLQFLFEYFSETQRNKGNFPGRFSGRQFSNSRSEMNVSTLELGDSALYLCASKQLAGVVTGELFFGEGSRLTVL.

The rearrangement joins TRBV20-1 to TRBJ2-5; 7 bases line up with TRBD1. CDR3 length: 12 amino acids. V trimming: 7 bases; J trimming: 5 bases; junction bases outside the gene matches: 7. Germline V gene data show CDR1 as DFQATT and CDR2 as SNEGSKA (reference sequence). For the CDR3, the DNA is TGCAGTGGACAGGGTGTCTGGGAGACCCAGTACTTC. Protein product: CSGQGVWETQYF.

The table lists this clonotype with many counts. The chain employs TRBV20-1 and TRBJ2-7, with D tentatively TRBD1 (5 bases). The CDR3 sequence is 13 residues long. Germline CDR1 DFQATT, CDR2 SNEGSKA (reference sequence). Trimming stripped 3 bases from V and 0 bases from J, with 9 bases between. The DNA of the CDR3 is TGCAGTGCTAGGAAAGGACACTCCTACGAGCAGTACTTC. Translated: CSARKGHSYEQYF.

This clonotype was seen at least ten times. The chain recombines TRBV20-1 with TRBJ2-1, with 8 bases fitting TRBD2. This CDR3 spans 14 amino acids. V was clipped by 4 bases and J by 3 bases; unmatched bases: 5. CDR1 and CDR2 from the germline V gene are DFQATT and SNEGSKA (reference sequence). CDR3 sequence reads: CSATSSGSYNEQFF. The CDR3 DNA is TGCAGTGCTACTTCCAGCGGGAGCTACAATGAGCAGTTCTTC.

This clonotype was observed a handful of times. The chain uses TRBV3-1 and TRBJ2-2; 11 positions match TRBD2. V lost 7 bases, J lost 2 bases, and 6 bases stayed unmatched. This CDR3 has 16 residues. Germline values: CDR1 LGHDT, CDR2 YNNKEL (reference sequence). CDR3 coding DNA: TGTGCCAGCACCCCTAGCGGGGGGCTCAACACCGGGGAGCTGTTTTTT. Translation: CASTPSGGLNTGELFF. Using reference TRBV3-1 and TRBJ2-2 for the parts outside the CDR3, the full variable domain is DTAVSQTPKYLVTQMGNDKSIKCEQNLGHDTMYWYKQDSKKFLKIMFSYNNKELIINETVPNRFSPKSPDKAHLNLHINSLELGDSAVYFCASTPSGGLNTGELFFGEGSRLTVL.

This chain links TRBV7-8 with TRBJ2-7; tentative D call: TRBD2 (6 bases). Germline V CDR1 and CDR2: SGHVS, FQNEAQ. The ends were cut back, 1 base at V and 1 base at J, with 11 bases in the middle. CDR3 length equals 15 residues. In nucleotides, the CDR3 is TGTGCCAGCAGCTTAGTTAAGGACTATTCCTACGAGCAGTACTTC. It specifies CASSLVKDYSYEQYF. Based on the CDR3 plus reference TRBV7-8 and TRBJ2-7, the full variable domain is GAGVSQSPRYKVAKRGQDVALRCDPISGHVSLFWYQQALGQGPEFLTYFQNEAQLDKSGLPSDRFFAERPEGSVSTLKIQRTQQEDSAVYLCASSLVKDYSYEQYFGPGTRLTVT.

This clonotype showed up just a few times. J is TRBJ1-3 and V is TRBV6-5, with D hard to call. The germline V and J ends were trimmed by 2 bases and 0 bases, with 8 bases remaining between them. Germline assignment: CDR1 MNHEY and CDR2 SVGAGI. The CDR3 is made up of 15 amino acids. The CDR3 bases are TGTGCCAGCAGTTACGGCCTCCGCTCTGGAAACACCATATATTTT. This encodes CASSYGLRSGNTIYF.

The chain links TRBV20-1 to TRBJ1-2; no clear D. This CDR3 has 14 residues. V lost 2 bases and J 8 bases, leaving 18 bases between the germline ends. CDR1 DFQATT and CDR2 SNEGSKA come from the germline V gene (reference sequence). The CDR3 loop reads CSARSGQGGKGYTF. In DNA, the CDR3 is TGCAGTGCTAGATCCGGGCAAGGCGGTAAAGGCTACACCTTC.

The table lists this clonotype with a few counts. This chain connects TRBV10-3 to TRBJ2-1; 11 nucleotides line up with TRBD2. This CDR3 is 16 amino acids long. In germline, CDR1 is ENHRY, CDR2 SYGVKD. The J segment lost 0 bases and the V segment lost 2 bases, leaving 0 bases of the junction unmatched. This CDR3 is CAISEGLAGSYNEQFF. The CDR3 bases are TGTGCCATCAGTGAGGGACTAGCGGGCTCCTACAATGAGCAGTTCTTC.

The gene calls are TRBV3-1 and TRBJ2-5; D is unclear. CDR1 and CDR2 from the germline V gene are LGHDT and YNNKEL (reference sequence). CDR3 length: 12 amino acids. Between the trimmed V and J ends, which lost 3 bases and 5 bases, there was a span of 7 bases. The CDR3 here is CASSHLTETQYF. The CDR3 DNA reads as TGTGCCAGCAGCCACCTAACGGAGACCCAGTACTTC.

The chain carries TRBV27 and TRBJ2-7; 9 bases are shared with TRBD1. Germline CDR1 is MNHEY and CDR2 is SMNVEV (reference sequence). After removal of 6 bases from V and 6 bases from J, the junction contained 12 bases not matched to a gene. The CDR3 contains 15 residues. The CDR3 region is CASRFLTGGISEQYF. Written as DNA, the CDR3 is TGTGCCAGCAGATTTTTGACAGGGGGGATTTCCGAGCAGTACTTC.

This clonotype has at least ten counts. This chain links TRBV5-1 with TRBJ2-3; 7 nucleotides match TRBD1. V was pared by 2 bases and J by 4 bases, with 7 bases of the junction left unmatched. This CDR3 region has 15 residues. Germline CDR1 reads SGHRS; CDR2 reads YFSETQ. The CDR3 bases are TGCGCCAGCAGCTTTCGGAGTACAGGGGCAGATACGCAGTATTTT. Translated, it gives CASSFRSTGADTQYF.

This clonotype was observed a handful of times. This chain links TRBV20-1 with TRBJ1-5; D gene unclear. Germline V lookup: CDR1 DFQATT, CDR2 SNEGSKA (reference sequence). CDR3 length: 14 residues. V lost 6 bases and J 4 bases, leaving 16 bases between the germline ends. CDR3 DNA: TGCAGTGCCGTACACCGTACTCATAATCAGCCCCAGCATTTT. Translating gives CSAVHRTHNQPQHF.

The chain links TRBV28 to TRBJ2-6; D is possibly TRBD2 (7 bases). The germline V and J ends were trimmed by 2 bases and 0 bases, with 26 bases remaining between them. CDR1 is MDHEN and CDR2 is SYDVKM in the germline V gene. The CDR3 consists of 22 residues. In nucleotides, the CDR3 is TGTGCCAGCAGTTTACCCCCCTGGGGGGGGGCGGATTCCCACTCTGGGGCCAACGTCCTGACTTTC. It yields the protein CASSLPPWGGADSHSGANVLTF. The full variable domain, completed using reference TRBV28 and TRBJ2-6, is DVKVTQSSRYLVKRTGEKVFLECVQDMDHENMFWYRQDPGLGLRLIYFSYDVKMKEKGDIPEGYSVSREKKERFSLILESASTNQTSMYLCASSLPPWGGADSHSGANVLTFGAGSRLTVL.

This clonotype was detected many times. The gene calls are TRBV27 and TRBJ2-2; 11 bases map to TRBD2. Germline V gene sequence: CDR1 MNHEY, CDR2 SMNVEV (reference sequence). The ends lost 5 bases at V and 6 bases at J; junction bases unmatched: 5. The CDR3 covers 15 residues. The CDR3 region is CASSPGTSGAGELFF. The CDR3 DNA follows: TGTGCCAGCAGTCCGGGGACTAGCGGAGCCGGGGAGCTGTTTTTT.

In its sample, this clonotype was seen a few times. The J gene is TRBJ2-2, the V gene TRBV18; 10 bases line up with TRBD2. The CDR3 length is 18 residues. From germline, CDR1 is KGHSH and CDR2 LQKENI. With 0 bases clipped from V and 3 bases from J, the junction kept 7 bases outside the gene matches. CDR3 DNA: TGTGCCAGCTCACCACCCACTAGCGGGGTGTCCGACACCGGGGAGCTGTTTTTT. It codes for CASSPPTSGVSDTGELFF.

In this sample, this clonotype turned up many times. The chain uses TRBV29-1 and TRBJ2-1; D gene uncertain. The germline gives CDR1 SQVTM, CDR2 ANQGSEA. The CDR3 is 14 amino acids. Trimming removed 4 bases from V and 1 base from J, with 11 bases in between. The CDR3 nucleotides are TGCAGCGTTGTTTCCGTCCCTTCCTACAATGAGCAGTTCTTC. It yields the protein CSVVSVPSYNEQFF.

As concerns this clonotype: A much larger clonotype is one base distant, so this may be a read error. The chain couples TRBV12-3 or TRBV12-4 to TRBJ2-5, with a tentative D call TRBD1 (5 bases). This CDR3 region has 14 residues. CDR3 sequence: CASGLRQGSETQYF. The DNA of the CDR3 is TGTGCCAGCGGTTTGAGGCAGGGAAGCGAGACCCAGTACTTC.